A single TCR beta chain is shown here with its context. Per the study methods: By means of reference gene primer amplification, nucleated cell counts were estimated. Libraries were prepared by immunoSEQ multiplex PCR; TCRdb keeps only in-frame clonotypes and omits some of them. V and J calls and clone size follow that table, whereas D and trimming were derived from the DNA. The top ten hold roughly 10% of the sample, which has 7,000 to 9,500 clones, 80% to 90% seen once. The data are from a study of blood T cell repertoires in COVID-19. For the study at large: The United States, Italy and Spain supplied acute and convalescent COVID-19 samples. In each case, the material was cDNA or gDNA derived from T cells, B-cell-depleted T cells, or PBMCs.

This TCR was recovered from a human donor in a cohort sampled during active COVID-19. The specimen sequenced was peripheral blood.

The CDR3 is CASSYSRQWWYF. CDR3 DNA sequence: TGTGCCAGCAGTTACTCAAGACAATGGTGGTACTTC. The J gene is TRBJ2-7, the V gene TRBV6-5; D unclear. The CDR3 sequence is 12 residues long. The germline V and J ends were trimmed by 0 bases and 12 bases, with 12 bases remaining between them. The germline V gene encodes CDR1 MNHEY and CDR2 SVGAGI.